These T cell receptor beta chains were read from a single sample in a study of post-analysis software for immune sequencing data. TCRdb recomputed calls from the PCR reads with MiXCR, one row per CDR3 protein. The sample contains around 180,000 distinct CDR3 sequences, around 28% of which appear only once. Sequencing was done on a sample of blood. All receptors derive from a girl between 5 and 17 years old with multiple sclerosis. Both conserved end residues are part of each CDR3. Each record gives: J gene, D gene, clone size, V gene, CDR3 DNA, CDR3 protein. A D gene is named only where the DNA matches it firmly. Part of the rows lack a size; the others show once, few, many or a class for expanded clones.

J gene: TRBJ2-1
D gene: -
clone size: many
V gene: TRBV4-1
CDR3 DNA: TGCGCCAGCAGCCTACAGGGGGTAGCGGGAGCAAATGAGCAGTTCTTC
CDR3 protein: CASSLQGVAGANEQFF

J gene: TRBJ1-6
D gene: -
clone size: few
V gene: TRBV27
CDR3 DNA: TGTGCCAGCAGTTTATCCCCCTCAGTCGGGTCACCCCTCCACTTT
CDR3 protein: CASSLSPSVGSPLHF

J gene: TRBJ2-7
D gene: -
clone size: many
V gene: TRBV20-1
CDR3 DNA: TGCAGTGCTAGCCCTAGCGACCTACCGAGCTCCTACGAGCAGTACTTC
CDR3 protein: CSASPSDLPSSYEQYF

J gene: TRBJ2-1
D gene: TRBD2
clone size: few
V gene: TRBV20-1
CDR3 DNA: TGCAGTGCTAAGGTCCCTGGGGGACTAGCGGGAGTAGGTGAGCAGTTCTTC
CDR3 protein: CSAKVPGGLAGVGEQFF

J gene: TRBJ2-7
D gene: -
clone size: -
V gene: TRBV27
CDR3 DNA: TGTGCCAGCAGTACCGGGACGAACGAGCAGTACTTC
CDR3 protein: CASSTGTNEQYF

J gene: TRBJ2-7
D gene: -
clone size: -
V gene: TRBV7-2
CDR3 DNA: TGTGCCAGCAGCCAGGGACCCTACGAGCAGTACTTC
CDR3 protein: CASSQGPYEQYF

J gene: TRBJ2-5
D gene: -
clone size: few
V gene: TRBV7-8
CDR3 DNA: TGTGCCAGCAGCTTAGTAGGCGGGATCGAGACCCAGTACTTC
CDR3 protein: CASSLVGGIETQYF

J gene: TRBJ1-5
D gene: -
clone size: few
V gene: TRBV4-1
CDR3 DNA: TGCGCCAGCAGCCACTTCCCGCGGGCTCGGGGGAGCAATCAGCCCCAGCATTTT
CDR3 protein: CASSHFPRARGSNQPQHF

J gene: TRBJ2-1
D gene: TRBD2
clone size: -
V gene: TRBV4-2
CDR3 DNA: TGTGCCAGCAGCCAAGCTAGCGGGAGAATAAGTACTACAAATGAGCAGTTCTTC
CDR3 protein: CASSQASGRISTTNEQFF

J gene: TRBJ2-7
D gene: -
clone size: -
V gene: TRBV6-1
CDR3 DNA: TGTGCCAGCAGTGACCCCAGGGAGGACGAGCAGTACTTC
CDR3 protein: CASSDPREDEQYF

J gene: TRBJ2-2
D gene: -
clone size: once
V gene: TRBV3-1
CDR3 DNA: TGTGCCAGCAGCCCGACTAGAACGAACACCGGGGAGCGGTTTTTT
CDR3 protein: CASSPTRTNTGERFF

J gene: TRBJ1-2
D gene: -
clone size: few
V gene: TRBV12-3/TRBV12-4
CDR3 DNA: TGTGCCAGCAGCCCCACCCCCCGACCTGGAAATGGCTACACCTTC
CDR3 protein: CASSPTPRPGNGYTF

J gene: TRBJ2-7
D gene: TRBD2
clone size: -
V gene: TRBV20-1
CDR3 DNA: TGCAGTGCCCAGCGGGAGAGAAGCTCCTACGAGCAGTACTTC
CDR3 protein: CSAQRERSSYEQYF

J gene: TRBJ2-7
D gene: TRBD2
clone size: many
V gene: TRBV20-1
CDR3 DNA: TGCAGTGCTAAGGGACTAGCCGTCTACGAGCAGTACTTC
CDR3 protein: CSAKGLAVYEQYF

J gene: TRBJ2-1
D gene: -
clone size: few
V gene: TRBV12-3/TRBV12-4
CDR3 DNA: TGTGCCAGCAGTTCAAACTCCCAACGGGACGAGCAGTTCTTC
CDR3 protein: CASSSNSQRDEQFF

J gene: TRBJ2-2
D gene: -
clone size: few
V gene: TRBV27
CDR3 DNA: TGTGCCAGCAGTTCGCAGGTTTGGGACACCGGGGAGCTGTTTTTT
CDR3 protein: CASSSQVWDTGELFF

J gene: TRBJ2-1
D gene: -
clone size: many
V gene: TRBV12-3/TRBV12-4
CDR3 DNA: TGTGCCAGCAGTTGGGAGAATGAGCAGTTCTTC
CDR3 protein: CASSWENEQFF

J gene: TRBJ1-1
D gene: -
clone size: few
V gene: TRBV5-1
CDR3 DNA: TGCGCCAGCAGCGTCAAGACCGGGTCCGTGAACACTGAAGCTTTCTTT
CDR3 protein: CASSVKTGSVNTEAFF

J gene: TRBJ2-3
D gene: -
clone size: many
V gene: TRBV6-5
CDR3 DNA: TGTGCCAGCAGTCCCCAGTCCGGGGATACGCAGTATTTT
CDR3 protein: CASSPQSGDTQYF

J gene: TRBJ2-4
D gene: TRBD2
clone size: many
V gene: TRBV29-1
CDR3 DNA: TGCAGCGTAATTCTAGCGGGAGGATACGCCAAAAACATTCAGTACTTC
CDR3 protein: CSVILAGGYAKNIQYF

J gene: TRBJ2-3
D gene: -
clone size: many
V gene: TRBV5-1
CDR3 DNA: TGCGCCAGCAGCACCGACTCAGATACGCAGTATTTT
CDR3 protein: CASSTDSDTQYF

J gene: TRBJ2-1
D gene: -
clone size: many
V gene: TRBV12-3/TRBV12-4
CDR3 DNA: TGTGCCAGCAGTTTAGAGGGCCAGAATGAGCAGTTCTTC
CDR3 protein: CASSLEGQNEQFF

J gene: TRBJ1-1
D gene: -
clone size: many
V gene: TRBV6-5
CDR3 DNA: TGTGCCAGCAGTTACGGTGGGTGGTACACTGAAGCTTTCTTT
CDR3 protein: CASSYGGWYTEAFF

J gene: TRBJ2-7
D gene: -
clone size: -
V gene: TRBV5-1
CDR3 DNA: TGCGCCAGCAGCGTGACTAGGGGCCCCTACAATGAGCAGTACTTC
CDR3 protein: CASSVTRGPYNEQYF

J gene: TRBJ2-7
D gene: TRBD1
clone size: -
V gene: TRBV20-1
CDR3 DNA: TGCAGTGCTAGCCCTACGGGACAGGGGCCCTACGAGCAGTACTTC
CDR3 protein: CSASPTGQGPYEQYF

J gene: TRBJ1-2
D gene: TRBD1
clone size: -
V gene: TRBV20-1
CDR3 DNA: TGCAGTACTAGGGCTACAGGGGTTGGGTATGGCTACACCTTC
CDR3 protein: CSTRATGVGYGYTF

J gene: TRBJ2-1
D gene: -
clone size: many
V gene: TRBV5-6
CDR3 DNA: TGTGCCAGCAGCTTGGGACAGATCAATGAGCAGTTCTTC
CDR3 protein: CASSLGQINEQFF

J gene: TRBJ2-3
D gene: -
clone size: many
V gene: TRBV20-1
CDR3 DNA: TGCAGTGCTAGAGATAACAGGGTCCCAGATACGCAGTATTTT
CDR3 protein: CSARDNRVPDTQYF

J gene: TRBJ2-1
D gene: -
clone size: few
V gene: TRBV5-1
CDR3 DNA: TGCGCCAGCAGCTTGGTTGTTTCTGAGCAGTTCTTC
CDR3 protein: CASSLVVSEQFF

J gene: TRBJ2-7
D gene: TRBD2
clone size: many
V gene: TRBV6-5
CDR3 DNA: TGTGCCAGCAGTTACTCGGAGGGACTAGCCTCCTACGAGCAGTACTTC
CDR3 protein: CASSYSEGLASYEQYF

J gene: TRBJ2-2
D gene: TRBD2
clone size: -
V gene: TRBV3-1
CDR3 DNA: TGTGCCAGCAGCCAAGCATTTGGACTAGCGTTAACCGGGGAGCTGTTTTTT
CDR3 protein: CASSQAFGLALTGELFF

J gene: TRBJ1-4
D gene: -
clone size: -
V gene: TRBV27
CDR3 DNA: TGTGCCAGCAGTTTGGGGGGGCCGAGGCTCCCCGAAAAACTGTTTTTT
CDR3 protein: CASSLGGPRLPEKLFF

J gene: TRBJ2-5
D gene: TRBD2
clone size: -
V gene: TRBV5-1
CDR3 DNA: TGCGCCAGCAGCTTGGTCCCTAGCGGGGCAGAGACCCAGTACTTC
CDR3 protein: CASSLVPSGAETQYF

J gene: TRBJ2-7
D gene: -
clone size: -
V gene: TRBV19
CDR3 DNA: TGTGCCAGTAGTATAGTTCGGACAGCCTACGAGCAGTACTTC
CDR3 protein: CASSIVRTAYEQYF

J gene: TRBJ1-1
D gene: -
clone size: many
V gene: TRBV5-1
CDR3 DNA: TGTGCCAGCAGCTTAGAAGGGAACACTGAAGCTTTCTTT
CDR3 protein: CASSLEGNTEAFF

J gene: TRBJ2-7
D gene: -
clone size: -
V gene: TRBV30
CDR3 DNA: TGTGCCTGGAGGACGAGCTACGAGCAGTACTTC
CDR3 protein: CAWRTSYEQYF

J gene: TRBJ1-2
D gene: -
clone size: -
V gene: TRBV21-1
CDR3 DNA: TGTGCCAGCAGTAACCCTCTCCGGGCTAACTATGGCTACACCTTC
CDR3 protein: CASSNPLRANYGYTF

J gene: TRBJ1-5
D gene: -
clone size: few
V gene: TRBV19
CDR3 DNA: TGTGCCACCACGGGGTTTAGCAATCAGCCCCAGCATTTT
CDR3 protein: CATTGFSNQPQHF

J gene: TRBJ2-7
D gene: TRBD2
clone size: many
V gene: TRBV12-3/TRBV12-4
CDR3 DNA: TGTGCATCGGGAGGGAGCTCCTACGAGCAGTACTTC
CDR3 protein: CASGGSSYEQYF

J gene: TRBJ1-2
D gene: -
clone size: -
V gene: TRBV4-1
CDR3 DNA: TGCGCCAGCAGCCAACAATGGATGAGGGGACCAGGAATCTATGGCTACACCTTC
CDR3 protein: CASSQQWMRGPGIYGYTF

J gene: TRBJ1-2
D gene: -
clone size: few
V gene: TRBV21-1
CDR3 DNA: TGTGCCAGCAGCAAACCACAGTCTAACTATGGCTACACCTTC
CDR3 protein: CASSKPQSNYGYTF

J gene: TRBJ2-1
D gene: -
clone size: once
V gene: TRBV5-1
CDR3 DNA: TGCGCCAGCAGCTTGGTTAGCGGTGGCGAGCAGTTCTTC
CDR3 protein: CASSLVSGGEQFF

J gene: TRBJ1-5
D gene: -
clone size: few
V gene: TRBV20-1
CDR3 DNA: TGCAGTGCTTACGACAGTAATAGCAATCAGCCCCAGCATTTT
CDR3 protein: CSAYDSNSNQPQHF

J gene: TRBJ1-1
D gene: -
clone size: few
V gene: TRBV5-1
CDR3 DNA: TGCGCCAGCAGCCTTCCCCCACCAACTACTGGGACTGAAGCTTTCTTT
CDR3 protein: CASSLPPPTTGTEAFF

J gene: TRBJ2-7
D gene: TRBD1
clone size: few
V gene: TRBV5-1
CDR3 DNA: TGCGCCAGCAGCTTCCCGGACAGGAGGGAGCAGTACTTC
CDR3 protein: CASSFPDRREQYF

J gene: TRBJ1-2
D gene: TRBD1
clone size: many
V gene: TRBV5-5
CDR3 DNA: TGTGCCAGCAGCCCTTACCGGGACAGTGATGGCTACACCTTC
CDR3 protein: CASSPYRDSDGYTF

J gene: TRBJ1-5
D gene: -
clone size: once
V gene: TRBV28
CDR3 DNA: TGTGCCAGCAGTTCCGGGGGGGGGTTTTGGCCCCAGCATTTT
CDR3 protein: CASSSGGGFWPQHF

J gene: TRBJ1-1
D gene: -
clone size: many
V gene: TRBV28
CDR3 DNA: TGTGCCAGCAGTTGGGCAGGAGAGAACACTGAAGCTTTCTTT
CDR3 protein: CASSWAGENTEAFF